The clone carrying this T cell receptor (beta chain) was observed many times. Its antigen is undetermined. In germline, CDR1 is SGHDT, CDR2 YYEEEE. The CDR3 length is 13 residues. V dropped 0 bases and J dropped 4 bases, with 7 bases sitting between them. The data are from a study of T-cell reconstitution after alpha-beta-depleted transplantation in children. The study's findings and limits: Recipient T cells and thymic progenitors that survived gave rise to the high TCRbeta diversity observed at day 60 in some patients. Several hundred expanded graft clones reportedly gave rise to the alpha-beta T cells present about two months after transplant. A year had passed since transplant, and T-cell counts and diversity by then came mostly from newly produced T cells.

A library of TCRbeta sequences, prepared with unique molecular identifiers, was generated. TCRdb processed the PCR reads anew with MiXCR; each CDR3 protein has one entry. In the table there are approximately 170,000 distinct CDR3 sequences, 8.5% to 14% of which are singletons. The chain uses TRBV5-6 and TRBJ1-2; no definite D call. This TCR was sampled from a boy aged 2 to 10 with acute myeloid leukemia, due to receive a stem cell transplant. This material consisted of PBMCs, taken before TCRalphabeta/CD19-depleted stem cell transplant. The CDR3 region is CASSLAGIYGYTF. CDR3 nucleotides: TGTGCCAGCAGCTTGGCGGGGATCTATGGCTACACCTTC. Full variable domain (rest looked up from reference TRBV5-6 and TRBJ1-2): DAGVTQSPTHLIKTRGQQVTLRCSPKSGHDTVSWYQQALGQGPQFIFQYYEEEERQRGNFPDRFSGHQFPNYSSELNVNALLLGDSALYLCASSLAGIYGYTFGSGTRLTVV.